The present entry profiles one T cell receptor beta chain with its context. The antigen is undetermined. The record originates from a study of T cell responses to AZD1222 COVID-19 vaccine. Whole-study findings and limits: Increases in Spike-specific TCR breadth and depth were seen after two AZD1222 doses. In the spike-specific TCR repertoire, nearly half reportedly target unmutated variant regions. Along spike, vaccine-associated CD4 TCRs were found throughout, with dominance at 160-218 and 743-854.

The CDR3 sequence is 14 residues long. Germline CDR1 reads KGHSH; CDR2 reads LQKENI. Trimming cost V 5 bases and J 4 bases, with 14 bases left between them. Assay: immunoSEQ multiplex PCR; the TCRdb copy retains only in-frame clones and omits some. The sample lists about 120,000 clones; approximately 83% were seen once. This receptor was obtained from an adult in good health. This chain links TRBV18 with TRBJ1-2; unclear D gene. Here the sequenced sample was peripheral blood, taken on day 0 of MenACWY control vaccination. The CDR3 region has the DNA TGTGCCAGCTCAATCGACCCTGACCCCTATGGCTACACCTTC. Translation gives CASSIDPDPYGYTF.